Sequencing of this T cell receptor beta chain was carried out in a study of OX40 agonist ivuxolimab in advanced cancers. Whole-study context: In this cohort, patients received ivuxolimab, an agonistic anti-OX40 (CD134) antibody. Study-wide points: Clonal expansion by week 6 occurred in CD4+ and CD8+ blood T cells (at 0.1 to 3.0 mg/kg).

Measured with immunoSEQ multiplex PCR; TCRdb has only the in-frame clones, and not every one. The top ten hold 8% of the sample, which has 70,000 to 90,000 clones, 85% to 90% seen once. Trimming cost V 7 bases and J 2 bases; bases outside gene matches: 4. The CDR3 has 13 residues. Germline V gives CDR1 MNHNY, CDR2 SVGAGI (reference sequence). As concerns this clone: Its antigen is not identified.

The sample consisted of CD4+ or CD8+ T cells sorted from blood, taken in a trial of the OX40 agonist ivuxolimab. This receptor was obtained from an adult with an advanced solid tumor such as melanoma, head and neck, liver or kidney cancer. This rearrangement joins TRBV6-6 to TRBJ1-2, with 7 nucleotides matching TRBD1. CDR3 residues: CASTPGQNYGYTF. DNA of the CDR3: TGTGCCAGCACCCCGGGACAGAACTATGGCTACACCTTC.